This entry concerns a single TCR beta chain. This sample was taken from a study of blood T cell repertoires in COVID-19. The cohort comprised adults aged roughly 18 to 95 years residing in about 25 US areas. Cohorts were determined from participant-reported clinical history. What the recovered Cohort 3 donors had was two negative PCRs, clearance, or symptom resolution. V lost 6 bases, J lost 7 bases, and 12 bases stayed unmatched. The CDR3 runs 17 residues. Germline V gene sequence: CDR1 MNHEY, CDR2 SMNVEV (reference sequence). The protocol was immunoSEQ multiplex PCR, while the TCRdb copy is restricted to in-frame clones and leaves out a portion. The sample includes 150,000 or so clones, around 83% seen only once; the top ten take about 9.2%.

The sequence was collected from a man aged 45-65 years who had recovered from COVID-19. The genes are TRBV27 and TRBJ2-3; TRBD2 matches at 14 bases. Sequencing was done on a sample of PBMCs or T cells enriched from blood (not recorded which). The CDR3 bases are TGTGCCAGCAGCCCTGCCCGACTAGCGGGGGGGCAAAATACGCAGTATTTT. This codes for CASSPARLAGGQNTQYF.